Reported below is one T cell receptor beta chain. As originally analysed: Nucleated cell counts were estimated from reference gene primer amplification. Only in-frame clones appear in the TCRdb table, and some are missing; sequencing was by immunoSEQ multiplex PCR. V and J calls and clone size are as listed in that table; D and trimming were resolved from the DNA. The sample lists 20,000 to 25,000 clones; 90% were seen once. The data belong to a study of blood T cell repertoires in COVID-19. Study context: There were acute and convalescent COVID-19 samples, and they came from the United States, Italy and Spain. From T cells, B-cell-depleted T cells, or PBMCs came the material, which was cDNA or gDNA.

The TCR originated in a human donor in a cohort sampled during active COVID-19. The source material was peripheral blood.

The DNA of the CDR3 is TGTGCCGGACGGACAGGGGGCCTAGACACTGAAGCTTTCTTT. It is translated as CAGRTGGLDTEAFF. V is TRBV28 and J is TRBJ1-1, with 11 nucleotides matching TRBD1. V lost 11 bases to trimming and J lost 3 bases; unmatched junction nucleotides: 8. CDR3 length equals 14 residues. Germline CDR1 MDHEN, CDR2 SYDVKM.